The TCR beta chain under discussion was sequenced for a study of OX40 agonist ivuxolimab in advanced cancers. Background for the entire study: The costimulatory receptor OX40 (CD134) was targeted by ivuxolimab, a fully human IgG2 agonistic monoclonal antibody. Among the approximately 50 dose-escalation patients, 19 had hepatocellular carcinoma, 15 melanoma, 9 renal cell carcinoma and 9 head and neck cancer. Prior anti-PD-1, anti-PD-L1 or anti-CTLA-4 therapy was permitted, and checkpoint inhibitors had been received by less than 45% of dose-escalation patients. The point of sequencing TCRbeta in the periphery was to test whether ivuxolimab changed TCR sequence diversity and drove clonal T-cell expansion. Partial responses were achieved by three dose-escalation patients, of whom one had hepatocellular carcinoma and two had cutaneous melanoma. The dose-escalation cohort was 82.7% male with a mean age of approximately 60 years, ranging from roughly 20 to 80. Intravenous ivuxolimab was administered to patients every 2 weeks at six dose levels: 0.01, 0.1, 0.3, 1.5, 3 and 10 mg/kg. The paper reports the monotherapy dose-escalation portion (N = 52 patients) of the phase I ivuxolimab trial. The full study reports these points: In the 0.1-3.0 mg/kg groups, partial responders had among the lowest normalized peripheral clonal expansion, particularly in CD8+ T cells. After ivuxolimab, more expanded clones were found on average in CD8+ T cells than in CD4+ T cells. Clonal expansion of both CD4+ and CD8+ blood T cells was observed from baseline to week 6 at doses 0.1 to 3.0 mg/kg. Low levels of normalized T-cell clonal expansion were also seen in some nonresponding patients. Antigen specificity was not determined for the clonally expanded peripheral T cells.

For sequencing of the TCRbeta CDR3 region, genomic DNA was extracted from the sorted cells. TCRbeta CDR3 regions were sequenced using the immunoSEQ Assay. TCRdb took this table from immuneACCESS and kept in-frame rearrangements with V and J called. Such tables lack part of the clones; where checked against another copy, unresolved V genes explain under half of the gap, and the rest is unexplained. The sample has 80,000 to 100,000 clones on record, approximately 90% of them singletons. The ten most abundant clones make up roughly 0.77% of the sample. This clone is a singleton in its sample. What antigen it recognizes has not been identified. No base quality values were provided; no much bigger clone lies one nucleotide off. Patients with a history of autoimmune disease or receiving systemic immunosuppression were excluded from the trial. Peripheral blood for TCR sequencing was drawn from every dose cohort at baseline, at cycle 4 day 1 and at cycle 7 day 1. Samples came from an open-label, multicenter, first-in-human phase I dose-escalation trial of ivuxolimab. Adults with locally advanced or metastatic melanoma, renal cell, hepatocellular, or head and neck squamous cell carcinoma were enrolled in the trial. Before TCR sequencing, CD4+ T cells and CD8+ T cells were sorted from peripheral blood as separate populations.

The TCR comes from an adult with an advanced solid tumor such as melanoma, head and neck, liver or kidney cancer. This specimen was CD4+ or CD8+ T cells sorted from blood, taken in a trial of the OX40 agonist ivuxolimab.

The CDR3 reads as follows: CASSEFGQGADEQYF. The DNA sequence is TGCGCCAGCAGTGAGTTTGGACAGGGGGCTGACGAGCAGTACTTC. The chain joins TRBV10-1 to TRBJ2-7; 11 of the junction bases match TRBD1. The CDR3, from cysteine to phenylalanine, totals 15 residues. The sequence is cut down to CDR3 DNA, 45 bases in frame from base 1. The germline V gene (reference sequence) supplies CDR1 WNHNN and CDR2 SYGVQD. The germline V end is reduced by 1 base and the J end by 5 bases; junction bases left unmatched: 4.